The rows below give T cell receptor beta chains drawn from one sample of a study of blood T cell repertoires in COVID-19. Produced via immunoSEQ multiplex PCR; TCRdb's table is partial and in-frame only. This table holds about 100,000 clones, approximately 84% found once. Sequenced input: peripheral blood. These receptors came from a man between 25 and 39 years old in a cohort sampled during active COVID-19. Each CDR3 is given with its conserved first and last residue. A D gene is named only where the DNA matches it firmly. Some rows have no size entry. The others give once, few or many, or a class for an expanded clone.

D	size	V	J	DNA	CDR3
TRBD2	-	TRBV2	TRBJ2-3	TGTGCCAGCGTCACTAGCGGAGATACGCAGTATTTT	CASVTSGDTQYF
TRBD2	-	TRBV7-2	TRBJ2-5	TGTGCCAGCAGGCCCAGCGGGGACCAAGAGACCCAGTACTTC	CASRPSGDQETQYF
TRBD2	-	TRBV30	TRBJ2-2	TGTGCCTGGAGTGGACTAGCGGGGGGTACCGGGGAGCTGTTTTTT	CAWSGLAGGTGELFF
-	few	TRBV10-1	TRBJ1-5	TGCGCCAGCATGGAGCCGCAGCAGCGCCTTCGTATTCAGCCCCAGCATTTT	CASMEPQQRLRIQPQHF
TRBD2	once	TRBV7-8	TRBJ2-7	TGTGCCAGCAGCCCGCCAGCGGGGGGGTTTACCTACGAGCAGTACTTC	CASSPPAGGFTYEQYF
TRBD1	-	TRBV19	TRBJ2-7	TGTGCCAGACGTCGAAGCCCACAGGGGCCCTACGAGCAGTACTTC	CARRRSPQGPYEQYF
TRBD2	-	TRBV6-2/TRBV6-3	TRBJ2-1	TGTGCCAGCAGTTACCCGTTTGGAAGCGGGGGGCGCCGCGCTTACAATGAGCAGTTCTTC	CASSYPFGSGGRRAYNEQFF
-	-	TRBV29-1	TRBJ1-3	TGCAGCGTCCCCAGTGGAAACACCATATATTTT	CSVPSGNTIYF
-	-	TRBV4-3	TRBJ2-5	TGCGCCAGCAGCCAAGGAAGGGGAGAGACCCAGTACTTC	CASSQGRGETQYF
-	-	TRBV13	TRBJ2-7	TGTGCCAGCAGCTTGGGAGGACAGGTCTACAACGAGCAGTACTTC	CASSLGGQVYNEQYF
TRBD1	-	TRBV4-1	TRBJ1-4	TGCGCCAGCAGCCAAGTCCCTCCGGGACAGCGGGCTGAAAAACTGTTTTTT	CASSQVPPGQRAEKLFF
TRBD1	-	TRBV5-1	TRBJ1-2	TGCGCCAGCAGCCCTACACCGGACAGGGCATATGGCTACACCTTC	CASSPTPDRAYGYTF
TRBD2	-	TRBV2	TRBJ2-3	TGTGCCAGCAGTCGAACCGGGACTAGGTGGCGCGAAAGTCCAGATACGCAGTATTTT	CASSRTGTRWRESPDTQYF
-	-	TRBV30	TRBJ1-5	TGTGCCTGGAGTCCTTCGGGGGGTCAGCCCCAGCATTTT	CAWSPSGGQPQHF
-	-	TRBV30	TRBJ1-1	TGTGCCTGGAGTGAAATGACAGGCATTTGGCGGCCGGGGTTCTTT	CAWSEMTGIWRPGFF
TRBD1	-	TRBV2	TRBJ1-2	TGTGCCAGCAGTGATCAGGGACAGGCTTCAGCCTATGGCTACACCTTC	CASSDQGQASAYGYTF
TRBD2	-	TRBV9	TRBJ2-5	TGTGCCAGCAGCGTAGGGCAAGCGGGGGGAAGCCAAGAGACCCAGTACTTC	CASSVGQAGGSQETQYF
TRBD1	-	TRBV2	TRBJ1-4	TGTGCCAGCACCGAACAGGGACAGGGGTATGAAAAACTGTTTTTT	CASTEQGQGYEKLFF
-	few	TRBV14	TRBJ2-7	TGTGCCAGCAGCCGGCTGAACTACGAGCAGTACTTC	CASSRLNYEQYF
-	few	TRBV7-3	TRBJ2-2	TGTGCCAGCAGCTTACAGGGCACGGTTACCGGGGAGCTGTTTTTT	CASSLQGTVTGELFF
TRBD1	-	TRBV5-1	TRBJ1-1	TGCGCCAGCAGCTTGGACAGGGGGCTTCGGAGTAGGACTGAAGCTTTCTTT	CASSLDRGLRSRTEAFF
TRBD1	-	TRBV6-4	TRBJ2-7	TGTGCCAGCAGTGAACAGGGGGCGCTAGGGACCTCCAAGCAGTACTTC	CASSEQGALGTSKQYF
-	-	TRBV3-1/TRBV3-2	TRBJ2-1	TGTGCCAGCAGCCAAGATCCATTGACGGGGTCCTACAATGAGCAGTTCTTC	CASSQDPLTGSYNEQFF
TRBD1	once	TRBV24-1	TRBJ2-3	TGTGCCACCAGTGGCGGACCGGGACAGGGTGGCCCAGATACGCAGTATTTT	CATSGGPGQGGPDTQYF
-	-	TRBV6-5	TRBJ1-2	TGTGCCAGCAGTTACGGGGGGACGGCAAGCGCCTACACCTTC	CASSYGGTASAYTF
TRBD1	-	TRBV2	TRBJ1-4	TGTGCCAGCAGAGACTGGACAGGTTTAAATGAAAAACTGTTTTTT	CASRDWTGLNEKLFF
-	many	TRBV7-8	TRBJ2-7	TGTGCCAGCAGCAACGGAGACGAGCAGTACTTC	CASSNGDEQYF
-	-	TRBV10-3	TRBJ1-2	TGTGCCATCAGTGAGTCCGGGGACTATGGCTACACCTTC	CAISESGDYGYTF
TRBD1	once	TRBV28	TRBJ1-5	TGTGCCAGCAGTCCACCTCGGTACAGGGGACCTAATCAGCCCCAGCATTTT	CASSPPRYRGPNQPQHF
TRBD2	-	TRBV2	TRBJ2-7	TGTGCCAGCAGTCTTAGCGGGGGACTCTACGAGCAGTACTTC	CASSLSGGLYEQYF
TRBD1	-	TRBV19	TRBJ1-1	TGTGCCAGTAGTTGGGACAGTTTAGCTGAAGCTTTCTTT	CASSWDSLAEAFF
-	-	TRBV5-6	TRBJ2-1	TGTGCCAGCAGTGAAATTTTTCAGGCCAGCTCCTACAATGAGCAGTTCTTC	CASSEIFQASSYNEQFF
TRBD1	few	TRBV18	TRBJ1-2	TGTGCCAGCTCACCCGGACAGGGATCTGGCTACACCTTC	CASSPGQGSGYTF
-	-	TRBV6-6	TRBJ2-2	TGTGCCAGCAGTTACGGGCGCGGGCCGGGGGAGCTGTTTTTT	CASSYGRGPGELFF
-	-	TRBV28	TRBJ1-2	TGTGCCAGCAGTTCGGGACATGGGGGTGGCTACACCTTC	CASSSGHGGGYTF
-	-	TRBV30	TRBJ1-1	TGTGCCTGGATCCAGGGTTCTTGGGTGTACGCTTTCTTT	CAWIQGSWVYAFF
TRBD2	-	TRBV3-1/TRBV3-2	TRBJ2-3	TGTGCCAGCAGCCCCGCGACTAGCGGGAAAAGGGGAAGGATCACAGATACGCAGTATTTT	CASSPATSGKRGRITDTQYF
-	-	TRBV4-1	TRBJ1-2	TGCGCCAGCAGCCAAGGTTTGACTTCCTATGGCTACACCTTC	CASSQGLTSYGYTF
-	-	TRBV19	TRBJ2-7	TGTGCCACCTCTCCCTTGCTAGATTACGAGCAGTACTTC	CATSPLLDYEQYF
-	once	TRBV19	TRBJ2-2	TGTGCCAGTAGTATGAGCAATACAGGGGGGGAGCTGTTTTTT	CASSMSNTGGELFF
-	-	TRBV7-6	TRBJ2-3	TGTGCCAGCAGCTTTAGCCCAGAGAGCACAGATACGCAGTATTTT	CASSFSPESTDTQYF
-	-	TRBV6-5	TRBJ1-1	TGTGCCAGCAGTCCGAGGGACTCCGGCTACGAAGCTTTCTTT	CASSPRDSGYEAFF
TRBD1	-	TRBV28	TRBJ2-7	TGTGCCAGCAGCCCCGGGACAGCCACCTACGAGCAGTACTTC	CASSPGTATYEQYF
-	-	TRBV7-9	TRBJ1-1	TGTGCCAGCAGCTTAGTAGTAAACACTGAAGCTTTCTTT	CASSLVVNTEAFF
-	-	TRBV27	TRBJ1-5	TGTGCCAGCGCTTGGACCGATGGGGGGGCTCAGCCCCAGCATTTT	CASAWTDGGAQPQHF
TRBD1	-	TRBV2	TRBJ1-5	TGTGCCAGCAGTGTAGGGGGCGGACAGAGACTCATGCAGCCCCAGCATTTT	CASSVGGGQRLMQPQHF
TRBD1	-	TRBV5-1	TRBJ1-4	TGCGCCAGCAGCTCGACAGGGGGGGATGAAAAACTGTTTTTT	CASSSTGGDEKLFF
-	-	TRBV7-8	TRBJ1-1	TGTGCCAGCAGCTTAGTGGGCAGAGCTAAGAACACTGAAGCTTTCTTT	CASSLVGRAKNTEAFF
-	once	TRBV19	TRBJ1-6	TGTGCCAGTAGGGGAGTTATGGGTTCACCCCTCCACTTT	CASRGVMGSPLHF
-	-	TRBV7-9	TRBJ1-1	TGTGCCAGCAGCCCAGGGGACACTGAAGCTTTCTTT	CASSPGDTEAFF
TRBD1	-	TRBV24-1	TRBJ1-1	TGTGCCACCAGTGATGGAGGGACAGGGGTGAACACTGAAGCTTTCTTT	CATSDGGTGVNTEAFF
TRBD1	-	TRBV29-1	TRBJ1-2	TGCAGCGTTCCGCCGGACGGGACAGGCGCCTCCAGGTGGGGAGACTATGGCTACACCTTC	CSVPPDGTGASRWGDYGYTF
TRBD2	-	TRBV2	TRBJ2-5	TGTGCCAGCAGCGCGGGGGGCCAAGAGACCCAGTACTTC	CASSAGGQETQYF
-	few	TRBV25-1	TRBJ1-1	TGTGCCAGCAATCGTGCAGGGATTGGCACTGAAGCTTTCTTT	CASNRAGIGTEAFF